These 13 T cell receptor beta chains were all obtained from the same sample, sequenced in a study of blood T cell repertoires in COVID-19. Sequenced by immunoSEQ multiplex PCR; TCRdb stores in-frame clones only, minus some. Seen here are about 180,000 clones, about 81% observed once, and the top ten hold 12%. Source material: peripheral blood. All receptors derive from a woman aged 80 or over with COVID-19, enrolled during active disease.

The chain uses TRBV2 and TRBJ2-7, with a possible D match to TRBD2 (5 bases). V lost 0 bases, J lost 8 bases, and 11 bases lay in between. The CDR3 totals 13 residues. Germline CDR1 reads SNHLY; CDR2 reads FYNNEI. The CDR3 coding sequence is TGTGCCAGCAGTGAAGCGGGAGACATTAAGCAGTACTTC. The encoded protein is CASSEAGDIKQYF.

The CDR3 is CASSFLGGQGAEQYF. The CDR3 bases are TGTGCCAGCAGCTTTTTAGGCGGGCAGGGGGCCGAGCAGTACTTC. This rearrangement joins TRBV11-2 to TRBJ2-7, with TRBD1 matching 8 bases. Per the germline V gene, CDR1 is SGHAT and CDR2 is FQNNGV. The CDR3 sequence is 15 residues long. V was pared by 3 bases and J by 6 bases, with 10 bases of the junction left unmatched.

This clone was observed a handful of times. This rearrangement joins TRBV5-6 to TRBJ1-5, with TRBD1 matching over 11 bases. Germline V gene data show CDR1 as SGHDT and CDR2 as YYEEEE. This CDR3 is 16 amino acids long. The V and J ends lost 0 bases and 8 bases, in that order; junction bases with no gene match: 7. CDR3 in DNA: TGTGCCAGCAGCTTGGCCGGGACAGGGGGATTGAAGCCCCAGCATTTT. This gives the protein CASSLAGTGGLKPQHF. Filled out from reference TRBV5-6 and TRBJ1-5, the complete variable domain reads DAGVTQSPTHLIKTRGQQVTLRCSPKSGHDTVSWYQQALGQGPQFIFQYYEEEERQRGNFPDRFSGHQFPNYSSELNVNALLLGDSALYLCASSLAGTGGLKPQHFGDGTRLSIL.

The rearrangement joins TRBV6-5 to TRBJ1-2; no reliable D call. V lost 0 bases and J lost 3, with 11 bases in between. Germline V gives CDR1 MNHEY, CDR2 SVGAGI. The CDR3 consists of 15 residues. The chain's CDR3 is CASSYSGVSDYGYTF. The DNA for the CDR3 is TGTGCCAGCAGTTACTCGGGAGTGTCGGACTATGGCTACACCTTC.

This clone appeared a few times. This sequence joins TRBV7-9 and TRBJ2-7, with 9 bases matching TRBD1. V gave up 5 bases and J gave up 3 bases; unmatched junction bases: 5. The CDR3 runs to 14 residues. Germline V gene sequence: CDR1 SEHNR, CDR2 FQNEAQ (reference sequence). CDR3 coding DNA: TGTGCCAGCAGCACGGGACAGGGATTCTACGAGCAGTACTTC. Its translation: CASSTGQGFYEQYF.

J is TRBJ2-7 and V is TRBV27; TRBD2 matches 8 bases. V lost 2 bases to trimming and J lost 2 bases; unmatched junction nucleotides: 5. This CDR3 has 15 amino acids. Germline assignment: CDR1 MNHEY and CDR2 SMNVEV (reference sequence). The CDR3 here is CASSLRGGLAYEQYF. In DNA form, the CDR3 reads TGTGCCAGCAGTTTAAGGGGGGGACTAGCCTACGAGCAGTACTTC.

Comment on this clone: This may arise from a read error, as a much more abundant clone is one base away. V usage is TRBV5-5 and J usage is TRBJ1-1; D remains unclear. Trimming stripped 0 bases from V and 0 bases from J, with 3 bases between. CDR3 length equals 13 residues. The germline CDR1 and CDR2 sequences are SGHKS and YYEKEE (reference sequence). CDR3 sequence: CASSLDMNTEAFF. CDR3 nucleotides: TGTGCCAGCAGCTTGGACATGAACACTGAAGCTTTCTTT.

This chain links TRBV28 with TRBJ2-3; 12 positions agree with TRBD1. CDR3 length equals 18 residues. The germline gives CDR1 MDHEN, CDR2 SYDVKM. The V gene end was trimmed by 6 bases and the J gene end by 1 base; junction bases not matched to a gene: 11. CDR3 protein: CASSKRGQGARGTDTQYF. DNA for the CDR3: TGTGCCAGCAGCAAGAGGGGACAGGGGGCGCGGGGCACAGATACGCAGTATTTT.

This clone has just one count. J is TRBJ1-2 and V is TRBV6-5; 7 bases map to TRBD1. Germline CDR1 is MNHEY and CDR2 is SVGAGI. V dropped 7 bases and J dropped 7; count of bases not matched to a gene: 12. This CDR3 spans 14 amino acids. The CDR3 is CASKQTGFGAGYTF. The DNA of the CDR3 is TGTGCCAGCAAACAGACAGGGTTCGGCGCTGGCTACACCTTC.

The V and J genes are TRBV5-4 and TRBJ2-1; 9 bases are a match to TRBD2. The CDR3 has 16 amino acids. Trimming took 4 bases from V and 4 from J; bases not matched to a gene: 9. In germline, CDR1 is SGHNT, CDR2 YYREEE (reference sequence). As DNA, the CDR3 is TGTGCCAGCAGCGGGGGACTAGCAACTTTATACAATGAGCAGTTCTTC. It translates to CASSGGLATLYNEQFF.

Written as DNA, the CDR3 is TGTGCCAGCAGCTTAGCGCCGGGATCCACCTACGAGCAGTACTTC. This codes for CASSLAPGSTYEQYF. The chain has TRBV7-8 and TRBJ2-7; perhaps TRBD2 as D (5 bases). CDR1 SGHVS and CDR2 FQNEAQ come from the germline V gene. V was clipped by 0 bases and J by 2 bases, with 11 bases between them. The CDR3 spans 15 residues.

V gene TRBV29-1 combines with J gene TRBJ1-2, with TRBD1 matching 7 bases. This CDR3 is 11 amino acids long. J gave up 6 bases and V 7 bases, and 5 bases lay outside the gene matches. Per germline, CDR1 SQVTM and CDR2 ANQGSEA. CDR3 DNA sequence: TGCAGCGGCCTGACAGGGCATGGCTACACCTTC. Protein product: CSGLTGHGYTF.

The genes are TRBV6-5 and TRBJ1-3, with 10 bases identical to TRBD1. J gave up 4 bases and V 7 bases, and 7 bases lay outside the gene matches. Germline V CDR1 and CDR2: MNHEY, SVGAGI. This CDR3 spans 15 amino acids. This CDR3 reads CASTRDRGGGNTIYF. CDR3 DNA sequence: TGTGCCAGCACCCGGGACAGGGGCGGCGGAAACACCATATATTTT.